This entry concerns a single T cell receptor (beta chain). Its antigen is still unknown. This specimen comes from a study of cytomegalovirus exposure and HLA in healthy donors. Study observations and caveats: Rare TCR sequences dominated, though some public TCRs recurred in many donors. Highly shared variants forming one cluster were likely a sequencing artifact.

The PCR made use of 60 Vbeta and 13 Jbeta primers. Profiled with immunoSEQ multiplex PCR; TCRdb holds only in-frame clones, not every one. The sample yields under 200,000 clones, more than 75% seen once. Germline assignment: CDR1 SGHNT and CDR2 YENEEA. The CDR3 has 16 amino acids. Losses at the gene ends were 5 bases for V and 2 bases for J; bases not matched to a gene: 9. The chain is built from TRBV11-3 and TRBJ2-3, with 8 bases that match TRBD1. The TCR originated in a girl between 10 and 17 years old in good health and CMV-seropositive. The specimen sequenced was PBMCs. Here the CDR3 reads CASSRRRQGITDTQYF. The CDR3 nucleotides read TGTGCCAGCAGCCGCAGGAGACAGGGGATCACAGATACGCAGTATTTT.